This TCR beta chain was obtained from a study of pediatric ulcerative colitis. Overall study results and limits: Acute severe colitis showed lower rectal diversity from clonal expansions.

Libraries were prepared by immunoSEQ multiplex PCR; TCRdb keeps only in-frame clonotypes and omits some of them. The sample carries about 60,000 clones, 87% recorded once. J was trimmed by 5 bases and V by 5 bases; bases with no gene match: 9. The CDR3 consists of 15 residues. CDR1 is MNHEY, CDR2 SVGAGI, per germline. As to this clone: Its specificity is not known.

Controls: normal colonoscopy findings, no IBD within the following year. Sequencing input: blood. The source of this sequence is a boy aged 10-17 years who was a control in a study of pediatric ulcerative colitis. This chain uses TRBV6-5 with TRBJ1-5, with 7 bases fitting TRBD1. CDR3 region: CASSGPGTAYQPQHF. In DNA, the CDR3 is TGTGCCAGCAGTGGTCCCGGGACAGCATATCAGCCCCAGCATTTT.